Shown below are 17 T cell receptor beta chains from a single sample sequenced in a study of T-cell memory formation after mild COVID-19. MiXCR, applied by TCRdb to the 5' RACE reads, yields one record per CDR3 protein. The sample lists about 430,000 distinct CDR3 sequences, around 17% seen once, with about a fifth in the top ten. Material: PBMCs or a T cell subset sorted from them (not recorded which). All receptors come from a man aged 18-30 years who had mild COVID-19 (a few samples of this study predate the infection). Cell type and time point are not known.

The chain links TRBV20-1 to TRBJ2-7; 9 bases are a match to TRBD1. This CDR3 is built from 12 residues. J lost 5 bases, V lost 3 bases, and 2 bases had no gene match. Germline V gives CDR1 DFQATT, CDR2 SNEGSKA (reference sequence). CDR3 sequence: CSARGTGNEQYV. The CDR3 nucleotides are TGCAGTGCTAGGGGGACAGGGAACGAGCAGTACGTC.

Note on this clonotype: The junction and the germline gene differ at one end; a read error may be behind it. This chain uses TRBV7-2 with TRBJ2-3; 14 bases match TRBD2. This CDR3 has 16 amino acids. CDR1 is SGHTA and CDR2 is FQGNSA in the germline V gene. The CDR3 DNA follows: TGTGCCTGCAGCCCGCGACTAGCGGGGGGGCCGTACGCTCAGTATTTT. The encoded protein is CACSPRLAGGPYAQYF.

At least ten counts were recorded for this clonotype. The chain links TRBV5-1 to TRBJ2-7; D might be TRBD1 or TRBD2, each matching 5 bases. Germline values: CDR1 SGHRS, CDR2 YFSETQ. This CDR3 has 17 residues. V gave up 0 bases and J gave up 7 bases, with 23 bases separating them. CDR3 nucleotide sequence: TGCGCCAGCAGCTTGGGGCAGCTGGGGGACGTCGTTGGGGAGCAGTACGTC. It is translated as CASSLGQLGDVVGEQYV.

This clonotype has just a few counts. CDR3 residues: CASSQSYTANLYGYTF. The CDR3 DNA reads as TGCGCCAGCAGCCAAAGTTACACAGCAAACCTCTATGGCTACACCTTC. The chain combines TRBV4-1 with TRBJ1-2; D is unclear. CDR3 length equals 16 residues. Germline CDR1 MGHRA, CDR2 YSYEKL. Trimming stripped 2 bases from V and 4 bases from J, with 17 bases between.

This clonotype has only a few counts. The chain has TRBV12-3 or TRBV12-4 and TRBJ2-2; perhaps TRBD2 as D (5 bases). The CDR3 contains 10 residues. The V and J ends lost 8 bases and 8 bases respectively, with 6 bases between them. The CDR3 is CASGEGELFF. Here the CDR3 DNA reads TGTGCCAGCGGGGAGGGGGAGCTGTTTTTT.

This sequence joins TRBV4-2 and TRBJ2-5; 8 bases agree with TRBD2. Trimming removed 4 bases from V and 1 base from J; junction bases left unmatched: 5. Looked up from germline, CDR1 is LGHNA and CDR2 is YNFKEQ. The length of the CDR3 is 15 residues. The CDR3 DNA sequence: TGTGCCAGCAGCCGCCTAGCGGGCTCCCAAGAGACCCAGTACTTC. Its translation: CASSRLAGSQETQYF.

This clonotype turned up a few times. The V gene is TRBV2, the J gene TRBJ2-3; D not resolved. Deletions cut 2 bases from V and 6 bases from J, with 15 bases between. Germline V lookup: CDR1 SNHLY, CDR2 FYNNEI. The CDR3 loop spans 15 amino acids. In nucleotides, the CDR3 is TGTGCCAGCAGTGAACGCAGGCACAGCCAGGATACGCAGTATTTT. Protein: CASSERRHSQDTQYF.

The gene calls are TRBV27 and TRBJ2-2; D is possibly TRBD2 (5 bases). Germline loops: CDR1 MNHEY, CDR2 SMNVEV (reference sequence). The CDR3 contains 15 residues. Trimming cost V 3 bases and J 3 bases, with 11 bases left between them. CDR3 DNA: TGTGCCAGCAGTTTCGTAACGGGGTACACCGGGGAGCTGTTTTTT. It encodes CASSFVTGYTGELFF.

The table lists this clonotype with a few counts. The chain is built from TRBV11-2 and TRBJ2-3, with no clear D. Trimming took off 1 base at V and 2 bases at J, with 7 bases between the two ends. The germline gives CDR1 SGHAT, CDR2 FQNNGV. CDR3 length: 14 residues. The CDR3 spells CASSLAISTDTQYF. The DNA for the CDR3 is TGTGCCAGCAGCTTAGCTATCTCCACAGATACGCAGTATTTT.

This clonotype was counted many times. The J gene is TRBJ2-5, the V gene TRBV28; TRBD1 might be the D (5 bases). CDR3 length: 14 residues. V lost 8 bases, J lost 0 bases, and 13 bases lay in between. From germline, CDR1 is MDHEN and CDR2 SYDVKM. The CDR3 bases are TGTGCCAGCGGTATCCGGACATACCAAGAGACCCAGTACTTC. Residues: CASGIRTYQETQYF.

This clonotype was counted between two and nine times. The chain is built from TRBV7-2 and TRBJ2-1, with D perhaps TRBD2 (6 bases). The CDR3 covers 11 residues. V was shortened by 5 bases and J by 13 bases, with 12 bases between the two germline ends. Per germline, CDR1 SGHTA and CDR2 FQGNSA. The CDR3 DNA sequence: TGTGCCAGCAGCGAGGGACTTGACCAGTTCTTC. This gives the protein CASSEGLDQFF. Combining the CDR3 with reference TRBV7-2 and TRBJ2-1 gives the whole variable domain GAGVSQSPSNKVTEKGKDVELRCDPISGHTALYWYRQSLGQGLEFLIYFQGNSAPDKSGLPSDRFSAERTGGSVSTLTIQRTQQEDSAVYLCASSEGLDQFFGPGTRLTVL.

This clonotype was seen only a few times. The CDR3 spells CASSSNRGTDTQYF. The CDR3 nucleotides are TGTGCCAGCAGTTCGAACAGGGGCACAGATACGCAGTATTTT. The chain employs TRBV6-5 and TRBJ2-3; D may be TRBD1 (6 bases). CDR1 is MNHEY and CDR2 is SVGAGI in the germline V gene. The CDR3 is 14 residues long. Trimming left V 4 bases short and J 1 base short, with 9 bases between.

In this sample, this clonotype turned up a few times. The chain is built from TRBV6-6 and TRBJ2-7; D is possibly TRBD2 (6 bases). The CDR3 extends over 12 amino acids. Per germline, CDR1 MNHNY and CDR2 SVGAGI (reference sequence). Trimming shortened V by 4 bases and J by 4 bases, and 8 bases separated the two germline ends. The CDR3 spells CASSWGEYEQYV. The CDR3 nucleotides are TGTGCCAGCAGTTGGGGGGAATACGAGCAGTACGTC.

The chain couples TRBV20-1 to TRBJ2-3; possible D gene TRBD1, 6 bases. The CDR3 extends over 14 amino acids. V shed 1 base and J shed 2 bases, with 10 bases lying between them. Germline V gene sequence: CDR1 DFQATT, CDR2 SNEGSKA (reference sequence). The CDR3 region is CSARALGATDTQYF. DNA of the CDR3: TGCAGTGCTAGAGCGTTGGGGGCCACAGATACGCAGTATTTT.

At least ten counts were recorded for this clonotype. The junction differs from germline at one of its ends, possibly a read error. V is TRBV5-1 and J is TRBJ1-1; D gene uncertain. Germline V lookup: CDR1 SGHRS, CDR2 YFSETQ. CDR3 length equals 15 residues. CDR3 region: CASSLDPAGLTKAFF. CDR3 in DNA: TGCGCCAGCAGCTTGGATCCCGCTGGCCTCACTAAAGCTTTCTTT.

This clonotype has just a few counts. V is TRBV7-9 and J is TRBJ1-1; unclear D gene. V was shortened by 0 bases and J by 10 bases, with 15 bases between the two germline ends. The CDR3 sequence is 14 residues long. Germline V gene sequence: CDR1 SEHNR, CDR2 FQNEAQ (reference sequence). The CDR3 DNA reads as TGTGCCAGCAGCTTAGCGTACGGGTTCTCAGGAGCTTTCTTT. Its protein is CASSLAYGFSGAFF. The variable domain in full, with the rest retrieved from reference TRBV7-9 and TRBJ1-1, is DTGVSQNPRHKITKRGQNVTFRCDPISEHNRLYWYRQTLGQGPEFLTYFQNEAQLEKSRLLSDRFSAERPKGSFSTLEIQRTEQGDSAMYLCASSLAYGFSGAFFGQGTRLTVV.

The gene calls are TRBV7-9 and TRBJ2-2; the match to TRBD2 covers 7 bases. Germline CDR1 is SEHNR and CDR2 is FQNEAQ (reference sequence). The CDR3 sequence is 16 residues long. V lost 7 bases, J lost 0 bases, and 8 bases stayed unmatched. Here the CDR3 reads CASTPRGLANTGELFF. CDR3 nucleotides: TGTGCCAGCACCCCGAGAGGACTAGCGAACACCGGGGAGCTGTTTTTT.